The rows below give T cell receptor beta chains drawn from one sample of a study of blood T cell repertoires in COVID-19. Only in-frame clones appear in the TCRdb table, and some are missing; sequencing was by immunoSEQ multiplex PCR. The data contain about 410,000 clones, just over 85% of them seen just once; the ten biggest clones take up approximately 1.5%. Sequencing was done on a sample of peripheral blood. These receptors came from a woman younger than 45 with active or convalescent COVID-19. CDR3s include the opening cysteine and the closing phenylalanine or tryptophan. D genes are given only for firm matches. A row's size may be missing; if present it is once, few, many or a size class.

clone size: .
D gene: .
J gene: TRBJ1-2
V gene: TRBV27
CDR3 protein: CASMVGHGYTF
CDR3 DNA: TGTGCCAGCATGGTGGGGCATGGCTACACCTTC

clone size: .
D gene: .
J gene: TRBJ2-7
V gene: TRBV27
CDR3 protein: CASSSPQTGSYEQYF
CDR3 DNA: TGTGCCAGCAGTTCTCCACAGACAGGTTCCTACGAGCAGTACTTC

clone size: .
D gene: .
J gene: TRBJ1-4
V gene: TRBV25-1
CDR3 protein: CASSPSQEKLFF
CDR3 DNA: TGTGCCAGCAGTCCCTCCCAGGAAAAACTGTTTTTT

clone size: .
D gene: TRBD1
J gene: TRBJ2-3
V gene: TRBV7-2
CDR3 protein: CASSTGQGSTDTQYF
CDR3 DNA: TGTGCCAGCAGCACGGGACAGGGGAGCACAGATACGCAGTATTTT

clone size: .
D gene: TRBD1
J gene: TRBJ2-7
V gene: TRBV7-2
CDR3 protein: CASSQAGTGFYEQYF
CDR3 DNA: TGTGCCAGCAGCCAAGCCGGGACAGGGTTTTACGAGCAGTACTTC

clone size: .
D gene: TRBD2
J gene: TRBJ2-3
V gene: TRBV5-4
CDR3 protein: CASSPEGGGGTDTQYF
CDR3 DNA: TGTGCCAGCAGCCCCGAAGGCGGGGGGGGCACAGATACGCAGTATTTT

clone size: .
D gene: .
J gene: TRBJ1-5
V gene: TRBV10-2
CDR3 protein: CASSESTGHLGNQPQHF
CDR3 DNA: TGCGCCAGCAGTGAGTCAACAGGGCATCTAGGCAATCAGCCCCAGCATTTT

clone size: .
D gene: .
J gene: TRBJ2-3
V gene: TRBV5-1
CDR3 protein: CASSLLADTQYF
CDR3 DNA: TGCGCCAGCAGCCTTCTAGCAGATACGCAGTATTTT

clone size: .
D gene: .
J gene: TRBJ1-3
V gene: TRBV27
CDR3 protein: CASSMKGSGNTIYF
CDR3 DNA: TGTGCCAGCAGTATGAAGGGGTCCGGAAACACCATATATTTT

clone size: .
D gene: .
J gene: TRBJ2-1
V gene: TRBV19
CDR3 protein: CASSIMGLRYNEQFF
CDR3 DNA: TGTGCCAGTAGTATTATGGGACTCAGGTACAATGAGCAGTTCTTC

clone size: .
D gene: TRBD1
J gene: TRBJ1-2
V gene: TRBV7-9
CDR3 protein: CASSSPGQGIYGYTF
CDR3 DNA: TGTGCCAGCAGCTCACCGGGACAGGGAATTTATGGCTACACCTTC

clone size: .
D gene: TRBD1
J gene: TRBJ2-1
V gene: TRBV11-2
CDR3 protein: CASSTDPGQSPYNEQFF
CDR3 DNA: TGTGCCAGCAGCACGGATCCGGGACAGAGCCCCTACAATGAGCAGTTCTTC

clone size: few
D gene: TRBD1
J gene: TRBJ1-5
V gene: TRBV19
CDR3 protein: CASSSQTGAHNQPQHF
CDR3 DNA: TGTGCCAGTAGTTCCCAGACAGGGGCCCACAATCAGCCCCAGCATTTT

clone size: few
D gene: .
J gene: TRBJ1-1
V gene: TRBV10-2
CDR3 protein: CASSAHQVTEAFF
CDR3 DNA: TGCGCCAGCAGCGCACACCAGGTCACTGAAGCTTTCTTT

clone size: few
D gene: .
J gene: TRBJ2-7
V gene: TRBV25-1
CDR3 protein: CASSEIFAGEQYF
CDR3 DNA: TGTGCCAGCAGTGAAATATTTGCCGGCGAGCAGTACTTC

clone size: few
D gene: .
J gene: TRBJ1-1
V gene: TRBV6-5
CDR3 protein: CASPATGGREAFF
CDR3 DNA: TGTGCCAGCCCTGCGACAGGCGGCCGTGAAGCTTTCTTT

clone size: .
D gene: .
J gene: TRBJ1-3
V gene: TRBV18
CDR3 protein: CASSPTAGVSGNTIYF
CDR3 DNA: TGTGCCAGCTCACCAACAGCGGGGGTTTCTGGAAACACCATATATTTT

clone size: .
D gene: .
J gene: TRBJ1-4
V gene: TRBV6-2/TRBV6-3
CDR3 protein: CASSYGRGNEKLFF
CDR3 DNA: TGTGCCAGCAGTTATGGCAGAGGGAATGAAAAACTGTTTTTT

clone size: .
D gene: .
J gene: TRBJ1-5
V gene: TRBV19
CDR3 protein: CASTAGGSAQPQHF
CDR3 DNA: TGTGCCAGTACCGCGGGGGGGTCGGCTCAGCCCCAGCATTTT

clone size: .
D gene: .
J gene: TRBJ2-5
V gene: TRBV6-1
CDR3 protein: CASSGATITAGETQYF
CDR3 DNA: TGTGCCAGCAGTGGAGCGACTATTACCGCGGGAGAGACCCAGTACTTC

clone size: .
D gene: TRBD1
J gene: TRBJ2-1
V gene: TRBV4-1
CDR3 protein: CASSGDRGNEQFF
CDR3 DNA: TGCGCCAGCAGTGGCGACAGGGGCAATGAGCAGTTCTTC

clone size: few
D gene: .
J gene: TRBJ2-3
V gene: TRBV7-2
CDR3 protein: CASSLALGRVTDTQYF
CDR3 DNA: TGTGCCAGCAGCTTAGCGCTCGGGAGAGTCACAGATACGCAGTATTTT

clone size: .
D gene: TRBD2
J gene: TRBJ2-7
V gene: TRBV19
CDR3 protein: CASTPALGGDEQYF
CDR3 DNA: TGTGCCAGTACTCCCGCGTTGGGAGGGGACGAGCAGTACTTC

clone size: few
D gene: TRBD1
J gene: TRBJ2-7
V gene: TRBV4-1
CDR3 protein: CASSLGTGQYEQYF
CDR3 DNA: TGCGCCAGCAGCCTCGGGACAGGGCAGTACGAGCAGTACTTC

clone size: .
D gene: .
J gene: TRBJ1-6
V gene: TRBV25-1
CDR3 protein: CASSERGERSYNSPLHF
CDR3 DNA: TGTGCCAGCAGTGAACGGGGGGAAAGGTCCTATAATTCACCCCTCCACTTT

clone size: .
D gene: .
J gene: TRBJ2-7
V gene: TRBV6-4
CDR3 protein: CASSDSRGQLDPYEQYF
CDR3 DNA: TGTGCCAGCAGTGACTCTCGAGGACAGCTAGATCCCTACGAGCAGTACTTC

clone size: .
D gene: .
J gene: TRBJ1-6
V gene: TRBV4-1
CDR3 protein: CASSQELGGVSPLHF
CDR3 DNA: TGCGCCAGCAGCCAAGAATTGGGGGGGGTCTCACCCCTCCACTTT

clone size: .
D gene: TRBD2
J gene: TRBJ2-7
V gene: TRBV5-4
CDR3 protein: CASSLGLLAGGHEQYF
CDR3 DNA: TGTGCCAGCAGCTTGGGATTACTAGCGGGAGGCCACGAGCAGTACTTC